The sequence of this TCR beta chain was determined in a study of cytomegalovirus exposure and HLA in healthy donors. Study-wide background: Unique TCRs numbering around 85 million, obtained from HLA-typed donors, made up an early data release.

Worth noting for this clone: Its matching antigen is unknown.

The PCR employed 60 Vbeta primers together with 13 Jbeta primers. Assay used: immunoSEQ multiplex PCR; TCRdb lists only in-frame clones, some missing. This sample carries almost 200,000 clones, about 85% of them seen once, and the ten largest clones take about 0.36%. V lost 5 bases, J lost 2 bases, and 6 bases stayed unmatched. CDR1 and CDR2 from the germline V gene are SGHTA and FQGNSA. The CDR3 covers 15 residues. Study-wide results and caveats: The study labeled fewer than 200 TCR beta chains cytomegalovirus-associated.

The sequence came from a male donor in good health and CMV-seropositive. The V call is TRBV7-2, the J call TRBJ2-7, with 10 bases identical to TRBD1. What was sequenced was PBMCs. The CDR3 spells CASSRGTGDPYEQYF. The CDR3 DNA reads as TGTGCCAGCAGCCGGGGGACAGGGGATCCCTACGAGCAGTACTTC.